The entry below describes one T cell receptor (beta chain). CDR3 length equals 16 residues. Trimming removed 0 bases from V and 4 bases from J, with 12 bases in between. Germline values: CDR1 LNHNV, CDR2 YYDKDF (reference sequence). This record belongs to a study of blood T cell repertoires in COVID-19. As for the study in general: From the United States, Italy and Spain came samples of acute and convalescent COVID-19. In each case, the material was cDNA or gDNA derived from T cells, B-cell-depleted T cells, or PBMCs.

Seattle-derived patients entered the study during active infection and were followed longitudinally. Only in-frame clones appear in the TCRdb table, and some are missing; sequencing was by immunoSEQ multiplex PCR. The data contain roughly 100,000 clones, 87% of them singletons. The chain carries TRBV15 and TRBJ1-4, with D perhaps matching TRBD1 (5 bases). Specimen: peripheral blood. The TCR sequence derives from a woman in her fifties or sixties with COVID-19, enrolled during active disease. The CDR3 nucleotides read TGTGCCACCAGCAGAGATAATTCGGGGGTTAATGAAAAACTGTTTTTT. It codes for CATSRDNSGVNEKLFF.